The 17 T cell receptor beta chains listed next were all sequenced from one sample in a study of shared T cell receptors in the human thymus. Sequencing was performed with immunoSEQ multiplex PCR; in TCRdb, only in-frame clones are kept and a portion is missing. The sample holds some 700,000 clones, approximately 85% seen once. The same sample was also studied in work on human thymus T cells.

Source material: thymocytes. These TCRs come from a girl less than two years old with a congenital heart defect.

The chain is built from TRBV19 and TRBJ2-5, with 8 bases that match TRBD1. This CDR3 has 15 residues. The V segment lost 5 bases and the J segment 4 bases; nucleotides outside the gene matches: 9. Germline values: CDR1 LNHDA, CDR2 SQIVND (reference sequence). CDR3 region: CASSPGGKGRETQYF. The CDR3 coding sequence is TGTGCCAGTAGTCCAGGGGGCAAAGGAAGAGAGACCCAGTACTTC.

The J gene is TRBJ1-4, the V gene TRBV19, with TRBD1 identical over 8 bases. The CDR3 has 18 residues. CDR1 and CDR2 (germline): LNHDA, SQIVND (reference sequence). J lost 3 bases, V lost 3 bases, and 12 bases had no gene match. CDR3 sequence: CASSIPPGQGAANEKLFF. The CDR3 DNA follows: TGTGCCAGTAGTATCCCCCCCGGGCAGGGGGCGGCTAATGAAAAACTGTTTTTT. The complete variable domain, with remaining parts taken from reference TRBV19 and TRBJ1-4, reads DGGITQSPKYLFRKEGQNVTLSCEQNLNHDAMYWYRQDPGQGLRLIYYSQIVNDFQKGDIAEGYSVSREKKESFPLTVTSAQKNPTAFYLCASSIPPGQGAANEKLFFGSGTQLSVL.

This chain uses TRBV28 with TRBJ1-6; TRBD1 aligns across 7 bases. This CDR3 spans 14 amino acids. Germline V gene sequence: CDR1 MDHEN, CDR2 SYDVKM. J gave up 10 bases and V 6 bases, and 9 bases lay outside the gene matches. The CDR3 nucleotides read TGTGCCAGCAGCCCAACAGGGGTTAACTCACCCCTCCACTTT. Its protein product is CASSPTGVNSPLHF.

The rearrangement joins TRBV5-4 to TRBJ1-2, with D tentatively TRBD1 (5 bases). Germline-derived CDR1 and CDR2 are SGHNT and YYREEE (reference sequence). The CDR3 runs 15 residues. The V end lost 0 bases, the J end lost 3 bases, and 12 bases lay between the germline ends. The CDR3 DNA sequence: TGTGCCAGCAGCTTGGTCAAGGGGAAGGACTATGGCTACACCTTC. Protein: CASSLVKGKDYGYTF.

The V gene is TRBV18, the J gene TRBJ1-2; TRBD1 might be the D (6 bases). V lost 0 bases and J 5 bases, leaving 22 bases between the germline ends. The CDR3 runs to 18 residues. Germline values: CDR1 KGHSH, CDR2 LQKENI. The CDR3 protein is CASSPPTLTGTYGYGYTF. The CDR3 DNA follows: TGTGCCAGCTCACCACCTACCCTAACAGGGACCTATGGATATGGCTACACCTTC.

For this clone: The identical CDR3 is also encoded by other nucleotide sequences in the sample. The rearrangement joins TRBV19 to TRBJ1-6; possible D gene TRBD1, 5 bases. Germline loops: CDR1 LNHDA, CDR2 SQIVND (reference sequence). CDR3 length: 13 residues. Trimming pared 2 bases from V and 7 bases from J, leaving 6 bases between. The CDR3 region has the DNA TGTGCCAGTAGTATAAGGGGCAATTCACCCCTCCACTTT. Its protein product is CASSIRGNSPLHF.

This clone was counted a few times. The rearrangement joins TRBV4-1 to TRBJ1-2; no reliable D call. CDR1 MGHRA and CDR2 YSYEKL come from the germline V gene. Trimming left V 7 bases short and J 1 base short, with 10 bases between. The CDR3 is 13 amino acids. CDR3 region: CASTGRLNYGYTF. The CDR3 DNA reads as TGCGCCAGCACGGGTCGGCTTAACTATGGCTACACCTTC.

The sample holds one count of this clone. The V and J genes are TRBV28 and TRBJ2-7; possibly TRBD1 for D (8 bases). Between the trimmed V and J ends, which lost 1 base and 3 bases, there was a span of 34 bases. The CDR3 covers 22 residues. Looked up from germline, CDR1 is MDHEN and CDR2 is SYDVKM. The CDR3 spells CASSLSHILGGRTGGENYEQYF. CDR3 in DNA: TGTGCCAGCAGTTTATCCCACATCCTCGGAGGGAGAACAGGGGGGGAAAACTACGAGCAGTACTTC. Full variable domain (outside the CDR3, taken from reference TRBV28 and TRBJ2-7): DVKVTQSSRYLVKRTGEKVFLECVQDMDHENMFWYRQDPGLGLRLIYFSYDVKMKEKGDIPEGYSVSREKKERFSLILESASTNQTSMYLCASSLSHILGGRTGGENYEQYFGPGTRLTVT.

This clone was recorded only once. The rearrangement links TRBV6-5 to TRBJ2-4, with 7 bases aligning to TRBD2. V lost 5 bases, J lost 6 bases, and 4 bases stayed unmatched. Per germline, CDR1 MNHEY and CDR2 SVGAGI. The CDR3 runs 13 residues. CDR3 loop: CASSPSGRNIQYF. CDR3 bases: TGTGCCAGCAGTCCTAGCGGCCGAAACATTCAGTACTTC.

This clone appeared a few times. The rearrangement links TRBV4-1 to TRBJ2-5; 7 nucleotides line up with TRBD1. CDR3 length: 13 amino acids. Trimming took 11 bases from V and 2 from J; bases not matched to a gene: 8. Germline V gene data show CDR1 as MGHRA and CDR2 as YSYEKL. The CDR3 DNA is TGCGCCTTACGACAGGGCGAACAAGAGACCCAGTACTTC. As protein: CALRQGEQETQYF.

The rearrangement joins TRBV27 to TRBJ1-1, with D possibly matching TRBD1 (5 bases). The V end lost 2 bases, the J end lost 1 base, and 8 bases lay between the germline ends. The CDR3 is 14 amino acids. Germline lookup yields CDR1 MNHEY and CDR2 SMNVEV (reference sequence). CDR3 sequence reads: CASSLRGGNTEAFF. The CDR3 bases are TGTGCCAGCAGTTTACGGGGGGGGAACACTGAAGCTTTCTTT.

There are a few counts of this clone. This chain joins TRBV27 and TRBJ2-6; TRBD2 agrees at 9 bases. Germline CDR1 reads MNHEY; CDR2 reads SMNVEV (reference sequence). This CDR3 is built from 21 residues. V shed 1 base, J shed 0 bases, and the junction held 13 bases outside the gene matches. The CDR3 spells CASSLYGVAGGESSGANVLTF. CDR3 in DNA: TGTGCCAGCAGTTTATACGGCGTGGCGGGGGGGGAGAGCTCTGGGGCCAACGTCCTGACTTTC.

This chain uses TRBV6-5 with TRBJ1-2; maybe TRBD1 (5 bases). The germline V gene has CDR1 MNHEY and CDR2 SVGAGI. The CDR3 is made up of 12 amino acids. The CDR3 region has the DNA TGTGCGATCAGGGTTGAATTTCATGGCTACACCTTC. Protein: CAIRVEFHGYTF.

The rearrangement joins TRBV6-1 to TRBJ1-2; D gene unclear. From germline, CDR1 is MNHNS and CDR2 SASEGT. V was trimmed by 7 bases and J by 8 bases, leaving 14 bases between them. The CDR3 totals 12 residues. The CDR3 region is CASTQAPKGYTF. The DNA of the CDR3 is TGTGCCAGCACCCAAGCCCCCAAGGGCTACACCTTC.

The chain carries TRBV5-4 and TRBJ2-2, with D tentatively TRBD2 (5 bases). Trimming removed 5 bases from V and 4 bases from J, with 18 bases in between. Germline V gene sequence: CDR1 SGHNT, CDR2 YYREEE (reference sequence). CDR3 length equals 16 residues. CDR3 residues: CASSVGLAVGTGELFF. CDR3 DNA: TGTGCCAGCAGTGTAGGACTCGCCGTGGGCACCGGGGAGCTGTTTTTT. The full variable domain, rest sourced from reference TRBV5-4 and TRBJ2-2, is ETGVTQSPTHLIKTRGQQVTLRCSSQSGHNTVSWYQQALGQGPQFIFQYYREEENGRGNFPPRFSGLQFPNYSSELNVNALELDDSALYLCASSVGLAVGTGELFFGEGSRLTVL.

This chain joins TRBV2 and TRBJ2-6; 7 nucleotides agree with TRBD2. V lost 7 bases to trimming and J lost 2 bases; unmatched junction nucleotides: 5. Germline CDR1 reads SNHLY; CDR2 reads FYNNEI. The CDR3 covers 15 residues. DNA of the CDR3: TGTGCCAGCACCAATCGGGGGGCTGGGGCCAACGTCCTGACTTTC. Amino acid sequence: CASTNRGAGANVLTF.

This sequence joins TRBV14 and TRBJ1-1, with TRBD1 matching 7 bases. CDR1 is SGHDN, CDR2 FVKESK, per germline. V shed 3 bases and J 5 bases; nucleotides not matched to a gene: 9. The CDR3 runs 15 residues. The CDR3 DNA is TGTGCCAGCAGCCACACGGGCAGGGGGAGGACTGAAGCTTTCTTT. This gives the protein CASSHTGRGRTEAFF.